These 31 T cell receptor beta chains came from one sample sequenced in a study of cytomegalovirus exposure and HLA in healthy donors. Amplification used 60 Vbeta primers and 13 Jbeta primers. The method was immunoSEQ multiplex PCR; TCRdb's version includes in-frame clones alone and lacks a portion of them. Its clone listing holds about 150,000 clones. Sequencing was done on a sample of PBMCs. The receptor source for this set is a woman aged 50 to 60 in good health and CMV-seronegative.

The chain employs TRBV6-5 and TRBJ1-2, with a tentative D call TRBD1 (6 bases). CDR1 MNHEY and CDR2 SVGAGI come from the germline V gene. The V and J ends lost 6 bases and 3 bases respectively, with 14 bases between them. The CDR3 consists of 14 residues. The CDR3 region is CASRVNRAHYGYTF. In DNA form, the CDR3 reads TGTGCCAGCAGGGTGAACAGGGCCCACTATGGCTACACCTTC.

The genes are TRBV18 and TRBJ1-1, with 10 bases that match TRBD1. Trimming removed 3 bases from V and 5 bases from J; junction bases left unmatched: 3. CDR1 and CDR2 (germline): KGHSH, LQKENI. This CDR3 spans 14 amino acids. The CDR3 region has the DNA TGTGCCAGCTCACCGGGACAGGGGTTGACTGAAGCTTTCTTT. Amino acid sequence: CASSPGQGLTEAFF.

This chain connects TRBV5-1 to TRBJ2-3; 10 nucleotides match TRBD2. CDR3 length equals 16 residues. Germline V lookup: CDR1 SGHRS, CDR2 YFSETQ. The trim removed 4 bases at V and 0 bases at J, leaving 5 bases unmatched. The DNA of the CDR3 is TGCGCCAGCAGCCCGGGGGGACTAGCGAGCACAGATACGCAGTATTTT. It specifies CASSPGGLASTDTQYF.

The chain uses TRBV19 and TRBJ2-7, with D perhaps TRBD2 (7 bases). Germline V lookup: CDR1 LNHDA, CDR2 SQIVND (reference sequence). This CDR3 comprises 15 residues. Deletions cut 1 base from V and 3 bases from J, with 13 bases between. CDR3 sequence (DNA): TGTGCCAGTAGTATAGGGGGGGGGCTGGGCTACGAGCAGTACTTC. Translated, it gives CASSIGGGLGYEQYF.

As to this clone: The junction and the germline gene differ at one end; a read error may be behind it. The CDR3 sequence is CASSLDRAGTEAFF. The CDR3 bases are TGCGCCAGCAGTTTGGACAGGGCGGGCACTGAAGCTTTCTTT. The J gene is TRBJ1-1, the V gene TRBV5-1, with 8 bases matching TRBD1. The germline V gene encodes CDR1 SGHRS and CDR2 YFSETQ. This CDR3 has 14 amino acids.

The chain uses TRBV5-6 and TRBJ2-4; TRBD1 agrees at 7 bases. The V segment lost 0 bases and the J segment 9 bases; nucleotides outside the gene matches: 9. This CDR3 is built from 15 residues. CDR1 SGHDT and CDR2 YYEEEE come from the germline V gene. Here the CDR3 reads CASSLVRLGDSIQYF. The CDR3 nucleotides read TGTGCCAGCAGCTTGGTCAGGTTAGGGGACAGCATTCAGTACTTC. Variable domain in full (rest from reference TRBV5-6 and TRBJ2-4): DAGVTQSPTHLIKTRGQQVTLRCSPKSGHDTVSWYQQALGQGPQFIFQYYEEEERQRGNFPDRFSGHQFPNYSSELNVNALLLGDSALYLCASSLVRLGDSIQYFGAGTRLSVL.

CDR3 residues: CAWNNGLRQGALRNYGYTF. The CDR3, as DNA: TGTGCCTGGAATAACGGATTGAGACAGGGAGCATTGAGGAACTATGGCTACACCTTC. The chain links TRBV30 to TRBJ1-2; 7 nucleotides match TRBD1. Germline assignment: CDR1 GTSNPN and CDR2 SVGIG (reference sequence). The CDR3 extends over 19 amino acids. After removal of 4 bases from V and 2 bases from J, the junction contained 22 bases not matched to a gene. Complete variable domain (other parts from reference TRBV30 and TRBJ1-2): SQTIHQWPATLVQPVGSPLSLECTVEGTSNPNLYWYRQAAGRGLQLLFYSVGIGQISSEVPQNLSASRPQDRQFILSSKKLLLSDSGFYLCAWNNGLRQGALRNYGYTFGSGTRLTVV.

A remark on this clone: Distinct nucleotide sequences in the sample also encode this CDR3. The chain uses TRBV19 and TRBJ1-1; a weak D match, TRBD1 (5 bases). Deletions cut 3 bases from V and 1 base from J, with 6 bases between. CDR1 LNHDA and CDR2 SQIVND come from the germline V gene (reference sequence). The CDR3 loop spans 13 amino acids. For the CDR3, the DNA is TGTGCCAGTAGTATGGGGGGGAACACTGAAGCTTTCTTT. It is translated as CASSMGGNTEAFF.

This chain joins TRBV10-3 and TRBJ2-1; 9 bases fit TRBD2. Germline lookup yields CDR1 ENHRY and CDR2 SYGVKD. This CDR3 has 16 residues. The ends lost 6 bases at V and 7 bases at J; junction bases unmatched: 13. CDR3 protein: CAISENSGGQGNEQFF. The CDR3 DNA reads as TGTGCCATCAGCGAGAACAGCGGGGGGCAGGGAAATGAGCAGTTCTTC.

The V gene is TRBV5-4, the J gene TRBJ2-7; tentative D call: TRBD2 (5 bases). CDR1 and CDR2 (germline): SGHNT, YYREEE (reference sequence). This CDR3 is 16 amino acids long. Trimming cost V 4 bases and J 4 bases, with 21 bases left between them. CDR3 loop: CASSPPGQRATYEQYF. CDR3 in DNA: TGTGCCAGCAGCCCCCCGGGCCAGAGGGCGACATACGAGCAGTACTTC.

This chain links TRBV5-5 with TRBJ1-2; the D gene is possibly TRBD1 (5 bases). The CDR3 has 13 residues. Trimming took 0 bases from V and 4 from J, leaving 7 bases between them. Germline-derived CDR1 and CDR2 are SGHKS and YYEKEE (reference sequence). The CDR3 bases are TGTGCCAGCAGCTTGGGGGGGGGCTATGGCTACACCTTC. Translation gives CASSLGGGYGYTF.

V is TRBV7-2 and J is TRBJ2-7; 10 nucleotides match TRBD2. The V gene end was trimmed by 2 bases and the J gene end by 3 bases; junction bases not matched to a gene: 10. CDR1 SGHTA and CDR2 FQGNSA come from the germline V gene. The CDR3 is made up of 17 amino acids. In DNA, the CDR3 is TGTGCCAGCAGCTTATCCGCGGCTAGCGGGAGCCTCTACGAGCAGTACTTC. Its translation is CASSLSAASGSLYEQYF.

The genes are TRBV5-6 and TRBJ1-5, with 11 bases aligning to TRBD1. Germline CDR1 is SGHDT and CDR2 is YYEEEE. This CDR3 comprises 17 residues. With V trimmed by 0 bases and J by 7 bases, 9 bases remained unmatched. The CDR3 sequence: CASSLGLRTGGRQPQHF. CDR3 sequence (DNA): TGTGCCAGCAGCTTGGGTTTAAGGACAGGGGGCCGGCAGCCCCAGCATTTT.

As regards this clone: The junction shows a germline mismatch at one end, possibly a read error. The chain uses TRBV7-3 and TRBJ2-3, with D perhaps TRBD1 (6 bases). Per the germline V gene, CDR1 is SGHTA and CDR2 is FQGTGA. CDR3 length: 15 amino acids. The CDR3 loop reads CASSSGQMGTDTQYF. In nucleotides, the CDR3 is TGTGCTAGCAGTTCAGGACAGATGGGCACAGATACGCAGTATTTT.

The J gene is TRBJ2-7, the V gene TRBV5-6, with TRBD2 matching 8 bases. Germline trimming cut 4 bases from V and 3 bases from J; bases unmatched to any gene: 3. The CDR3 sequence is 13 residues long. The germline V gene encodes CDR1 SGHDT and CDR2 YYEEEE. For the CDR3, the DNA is TGTGCCAGCAGCCGGACTAGCCTCTACGAGCAGTACTTC. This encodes CASSRTSLYEQYF.

The DNA for the CDR3 is TGTGCCAGCAGCTTAGGGGGACAGGGGGCGCACGGCTACACCTTC. This codes for CASSLGGQGAHGYTF. The J gene is TRBJ1-2, the V gene TRBV7-2, with TRBD1 matching 12 bases. CDR3 length: 15 residues. With 1 base clipped from V and 8 bases from J, the junction kept 5 bases outside the gene matches. The germline gives CDR1 SGHTA, CDR2 FQGNSA.

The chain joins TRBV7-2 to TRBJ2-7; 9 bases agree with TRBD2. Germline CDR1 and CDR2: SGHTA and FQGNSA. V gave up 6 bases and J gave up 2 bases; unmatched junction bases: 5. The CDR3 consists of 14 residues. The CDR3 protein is CASRLSSGTYEQYF. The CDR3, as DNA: TGTGCCAGCAGGTTGTCTAGCGGGACCTACGAGCAGTACTTC.

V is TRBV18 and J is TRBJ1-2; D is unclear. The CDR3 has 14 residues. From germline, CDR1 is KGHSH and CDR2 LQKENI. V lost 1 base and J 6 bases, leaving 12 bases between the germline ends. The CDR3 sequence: CASSPLLSKDGYTF. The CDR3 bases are TGTGCCAGCTCACCACTGCTTAGCAAAGATGGCTACACCTTC.

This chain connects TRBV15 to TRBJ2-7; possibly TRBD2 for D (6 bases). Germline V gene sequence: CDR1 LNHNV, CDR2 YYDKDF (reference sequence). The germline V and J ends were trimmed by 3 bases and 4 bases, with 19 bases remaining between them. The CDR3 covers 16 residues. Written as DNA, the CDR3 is TGTGCCACCAGCAGGGAACTCGGAGGGCCAGGTTACGAGCAGTACTTC. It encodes CATSRELGGPGYEQYF.

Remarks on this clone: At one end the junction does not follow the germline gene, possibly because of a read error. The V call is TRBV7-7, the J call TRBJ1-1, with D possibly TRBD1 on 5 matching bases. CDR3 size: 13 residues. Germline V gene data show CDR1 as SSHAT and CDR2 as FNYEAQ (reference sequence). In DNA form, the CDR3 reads TGTGCTAGCAGCTTAGACCGGGGGACTGAAGCTTTCTTT. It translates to CASSLDRGTEAFF.

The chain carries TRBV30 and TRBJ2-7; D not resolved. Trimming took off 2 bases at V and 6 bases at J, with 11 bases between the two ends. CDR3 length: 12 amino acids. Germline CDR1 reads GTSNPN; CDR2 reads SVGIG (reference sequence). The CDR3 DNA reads TGTGCCTGGAGTAATTCGGAGACCGAGCAGTACTTC. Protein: CAWSNSETEQYF.

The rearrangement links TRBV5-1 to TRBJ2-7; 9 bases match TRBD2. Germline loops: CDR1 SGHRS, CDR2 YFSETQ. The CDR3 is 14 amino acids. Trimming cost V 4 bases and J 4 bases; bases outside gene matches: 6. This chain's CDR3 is CASSPAGGLYEQYF. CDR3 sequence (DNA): TGCGCCAGCAGCCCAGCGGGGGGACTGTACGAGCAGTACTTC.

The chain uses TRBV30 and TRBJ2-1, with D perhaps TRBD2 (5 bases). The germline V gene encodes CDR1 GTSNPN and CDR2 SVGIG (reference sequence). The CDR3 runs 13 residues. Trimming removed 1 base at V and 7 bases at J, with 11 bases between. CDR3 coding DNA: TGTGCCTGGAGTGCCACTAGTTTAAATGAGCAGTTCTTC. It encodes CAWSATSLNEQFF.

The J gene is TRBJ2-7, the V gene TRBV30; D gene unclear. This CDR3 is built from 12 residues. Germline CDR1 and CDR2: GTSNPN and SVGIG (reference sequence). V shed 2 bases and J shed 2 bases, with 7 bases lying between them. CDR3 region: CAWSTATYEQYF. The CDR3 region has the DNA TGTGCCTGGAGTACAGCAACCTACGAGCAGTACTTC.

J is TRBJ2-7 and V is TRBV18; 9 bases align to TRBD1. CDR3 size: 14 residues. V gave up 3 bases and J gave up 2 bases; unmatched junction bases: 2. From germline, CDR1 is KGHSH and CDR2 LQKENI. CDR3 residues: CASSPGTGPYEQYF. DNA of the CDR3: TGTGCCAGCTCACCCGGGACAGGGCCCTACGAGCAGTACTTC. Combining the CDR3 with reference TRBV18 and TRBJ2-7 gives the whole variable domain NAGVMQNPRHLVRRRGQEARLRCSPMKGHSHVYWYRQLPEEGLKFMVYLQKENIIDESGMPKERFSAEFPKEGPSILRIQQVVRGDSAAYFCASSPGTGPYEQYFGPGTRLTVT.

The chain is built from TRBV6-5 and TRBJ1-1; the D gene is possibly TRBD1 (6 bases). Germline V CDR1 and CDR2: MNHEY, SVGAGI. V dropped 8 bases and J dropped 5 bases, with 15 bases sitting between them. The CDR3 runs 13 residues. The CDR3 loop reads CASATQGRTEAFF. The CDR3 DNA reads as TGTGCCAGCGCCACACAGGGAAGGACTGAAGCTTTCTTT.

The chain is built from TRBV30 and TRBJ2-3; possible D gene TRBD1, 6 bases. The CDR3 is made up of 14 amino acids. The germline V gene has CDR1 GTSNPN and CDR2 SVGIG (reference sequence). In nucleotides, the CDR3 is TGTGCTTTTGAACGACAGGCCGGCACAGATACGCAGTATTTT. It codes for CAFERQAGTDTQYF.

The CDR3 region has the DNA TGTGCCAGCAGCTCGGGGGGAAATACGCAGTATTTT. Translated, it gives CASSSGGNTQYF. This chain joins TRBV11-3 and TRBJ2-3; 7 positions match TRBD2. The CDR3 has 12 residues. The J segment lost 7 bases and the V segment lost 4 bases, leaving 2 bases of the junction unmatched. Germline-derived CDR1 and CDR2 are SGHNT and YENEEA.

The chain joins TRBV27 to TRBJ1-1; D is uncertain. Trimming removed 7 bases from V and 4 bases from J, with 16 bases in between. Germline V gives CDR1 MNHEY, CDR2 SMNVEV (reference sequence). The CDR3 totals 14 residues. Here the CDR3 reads CASKIMTAGTEAFF. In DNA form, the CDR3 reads TGTGCCAGCAAAATAATGACCGCGGGCACTGAAGCTTTCTTT.

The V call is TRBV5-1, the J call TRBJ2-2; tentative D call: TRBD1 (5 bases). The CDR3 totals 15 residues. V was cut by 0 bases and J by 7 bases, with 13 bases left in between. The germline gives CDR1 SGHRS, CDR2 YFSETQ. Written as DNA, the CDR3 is TGCGCCAGCAGCTTGGTTGGGCAGGGTCACGGGGAGCTGTTTTTT. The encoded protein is CASSLVGQGHGELFF.

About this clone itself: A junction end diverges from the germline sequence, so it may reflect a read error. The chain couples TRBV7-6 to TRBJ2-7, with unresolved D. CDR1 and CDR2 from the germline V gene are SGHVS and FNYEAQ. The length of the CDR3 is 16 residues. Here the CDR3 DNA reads TGTGCCAGCAGCCCGGTTGGTTCCGTCCCCTCCTGCGAGCAGTACTTC. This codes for CASSPVGSVPSCEQYF. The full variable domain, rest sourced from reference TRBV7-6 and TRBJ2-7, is GAGVSQSPRYKVTKRGQDVALRCDPISGHVSLYWYRQALGQGPEFLTYFNYEAQQDKSGLPNDRFSAERPEGSISTLTIQRTEQRDSAMYRCASSPVGSVPSCEQYFGPGTRLTVT.